This TCR beta chain comes out of a study of blood T cell repertoires in COVID-19 (TCRdb year 2020). Looking at the study overall: Collaborator samples came from the United States, Italy and Spain and covered acute and convalescent phases of COVID-19. Where available, HLA class I and class II types were taken from metadata supplied by the sample provider and were not determined by assay-based typing. A freely available public database, intended as a resource for researchers studying the immune response to SARS-CoV-2, is where the repertoires were released. The samples were drawn from the first 160 participants of the ongoing ImmuneRACE study and from 1,200 or so subjects provided by 6 global collaborators. Sample metadata almost always included a de-identified subject ID, COVID-19 status, age in years and sex. Deeply sampled blood TCRbeta repertoires from subjects exposed to, actively infected with, or recovered from COVID-19 were included in the dataset. The material from the prospective study consisted of cDNA or gDNA derived from T cells, B-cell-depleted T cells, or PBMCs. Study-wide findings and limitations: Clinical and demographic metadata were provided uncurated, with the amount varying by source and participant.

One collaborating source in Seattle enrolled patients during active infection and followed them longitudinally through the course of disease. Each collaborating institution followed its own protocols to collect whole blood in K2EDTA tubes. For TCRbeta analysis, collaborators shipped samples as frozen whole blood, isolated PBMCs, or DNA extracted from either of those sample types. TCRbeta CDR3 regions were amplified from genomic DNA by means of the immunoSEQ Assay, a bias-controlled multiplex PCR. From the authors' description of their analysis: The number of nucleated cells in each sample was estimated by amplification of reference gene primers within the assay. To quantify the absolute abundance of each unique TCRbeta CDR3 rearrangement, sequence reads were collapsed and filtered. For each sample, productive Simpson clonality was calculated by taking the square root of Simpson's diversity index across productive rearrangements. Not all clones reach the TCRdb copy of this immuneACCESS table, which keeps in-frame sequences only. Checked studies attribute under half of the gap to unresolved V genes and leave the rest unexplained. V and J calls and clone size are copied from that table; D and trimming were computed from the DNA. The sample data list approximately 250,000 clones, and 88% of these were observed just once. 10% to 13% of the sample is taken by the ten largest.

Note on this clone: The target of this receptor is not known. The input lacks base qualities; no much larger clone sits a single base away.

The receptor was derived from a woman aged 70-85 years with COVID-19, enrolled during active disease. Sequenced sample: peripheral blood.

The CDR3 protein is CASSISGLRYEQYF. The DNA is TGTGCCAGTAGTATTTCTGGACTACGCTACGAGCAGTACTTC. The receptor chain draws on TRBV19 and TRBJ2-7; TRBD2 could be the D gene, as 6 bases match. From a lookup of the germline V gene (reference sequence), CDR1 and CDR2 are LNHDA and SQIVND. There are 14 amino acids in the CDR3, from cysteine to phenylalanine inclusive. The retained sequence is limited to the CDR3, 42 bases, with the frame set at the first base. V is cut by 3 bases and J by 3 bases, and the space between the germline ends is 12 bases.